This T cell receptor beta chain was identified in a study of blood T cell repertoires in COVID-19. Study at large: From T cells, B-cell-depleted T cells, or PBMCs came the material, which was cDNA or gDNA.

Assay used: immunoSEQ multiplex PCR; TCRdb lists only in-frame clones, some missing. The table records approximately 100,000 clones, around 89% of them present only once. CDR1 is SGHDT, CDR2 YYEEEE, per germline. The CDR3 runs 16 residues. The J segment lost 0 bases and the V segment lost 6 bases, leaving 11 bases of the junction unmatched. This clone has a single count. The sequence was obtained from a human donor in a cohort sampled during active COVID-19. The specimen was peripheral blood. This rearrangement joins TRBV5-6 to TRBJ2-7, with 8 bases fitting TRBD2. The CDR3 DNA sequence: TGTGCCAGCAAACCACTACGGCGGGGGGTCTCCTACGAGCAGTACTTC. Protein sequence: CASKPLRRGVSYEQYF.